A selection of T cell receptor beta chains follows, all from one sample in a study of T cells after yellow fever vaccination. MiXCR was run by TCRdb on the 5' RACE reads, yielding one entry per CDR3 protein. This table holds under 700,000 distinct CDR3 sequences, around 16% found once. The sample consisted of PBMCs, taken about 5 days after the first yellow fever vaccination. The receptors come from a man aged 18 to 29 who received the YFV17D yellow fever vaccine. The CDR3 runs from the conserved cysteine through the conserved F or W. D genes are given only for firm matches. Expanded clones get a size class; other rows say once, few or many, or leave the size out.

j_call | v_call | d_call | clone_size | cdr3_nt | cdr3_aa
TRBJ1-1 | TRBV4-1 | . | . | TGCGCCAGCAGCCGAGCCAGGGGCCCGAACACTGAAGCTTTCTTT | CASSRARGPNTEAFF
TRBJ1-2 | TRBV15 | TRBD1 | few | TGTGCCACCAGCAGAGATAGGGGACAGTGGGGCTACACCTTC | CATSRDRGQWGYTF
TRBJ1-6 | TRBV20-1 | . | . | TGCAGTGCTAGAATCGGGGGGTTCGATTCACCCCTCCACTTT | CSARIGGFDSPLHF
TRBJ2-1 | TRBV3-1 | . | many | TGTGCCAGCAGCCGAGGGACCTACAATGAGCAGTTCTTC | CASSRGTYNEQFF
TRBJ2-1 | TRBV12-3/TRBV12-4 | . | many | TGTGCCAGCAGCCTGGGAAATGAGCAGTTCTTC | CASSLGNEQFF
TRBJ2-5 | TRBV5-1 | . | . | TGCGCCAGCAGCAAAAGGACTCTAGAGACCCAGTACTTC | CASSKRTLETQYF
TRBJ2-1 | TRBV20-1 | . | . | TGCAGTGCTAAAGCGGACCTATACAATGAGCAGTTCTTC | CSAKADLYNEQFF
TRBJ2-3 | TRBV20-1 | TRBD2 | few | TGCAGTGCCCTAACTAGCGGGGGCGGGGATACGCAGTATTTT | CSALTSGGGDTQYF
TRBJ2-1 | TRBV10-3 | . | few | TGTGCCAGCCTCGGACGGTCTTACAATGAGCAGTTCTTC | CASLGRSYNEQFF
TRBJ2-5 | TRBV6-6 | TRBD2 | . | TGTGCCAGCAGGTCTAGCGGGGTCAAGAAGTACTTC | CASRSSGVKKYF
TRBJ2-7 | TRBV20-1 | . | . | TGCAGTGCTAGAGTGGCTAGCCCCTTATACGAGCAGTACTTC | CSARVASPLYEQYF
TRBJ1-2 | TRBV9 | . | few | TGTGCCAGCAGCGTCGCAGTTGGACAGACCTATGGCTACACCTTC | CASSVAVGQTYGYTF
TRBJ1-1 | TRBV3-1 | . | few | TGTGCCAGCAGCCAGGGACCGAGGGCGCGGGATCAAGCTTTCTTT | CASSQGPRARDQAFF
TRBJ2-2 | TRBV28 | . | once | TGTGCCAGCAGAGTAAGGTTTGGCAGAACCACCGGGGAGCTGTTTTTT | CASRVRFGRTTGELFF
TRBJ1-5 | TRBV4-3 | . | many | TGCGCCAGCAGCCAAGATCCCACGATCAATCAGCCCCAGCATTTT | CASSQDPTINQPQHF
TRBJ2-3 | TRBV6-2/TRBV6-3 | . | few | TGTGCCAGCAGTCCATACCGAATCACGCAGTATTTT | CASSPYRITQYF
TRBJ2-2 | TRBV24-1 | . | . | TGTGCCACCAGTGATTTTTCGGCTTTTGACGGGGAGCTGTTTTTT | CATSDFSAFDGELFF
TRBJ1-2 | TRBV12-3/TRBV12-4 | . | . | TGTGCCAGCACCCCCAGCGTCTACAGAAACTATGGCTACACCTTC | CASTPSVYRNYGYTF
TRBJ2-3 | TRBV29-1 | . | . | TGCAGCGTTGGGTTCGGGATGGGCACAGATACGCAGTATTTT | CSVGFGMGTDTQYF
TRBJ2-7 | TRBV5-1 | . | many | TGCGCCAGCAGCTTGAAAACTAGCTACGAGCAGTACTTC | CASSLKTSYEQYF
TRBJ2-2 | TRBV5-1 | TRBD2 | . | TGCGCCAGCAGCTTGGCCGGGACTAGCATCCCCGGGGAGCTGTTTTTT | CASSLAGTSIPGELFF
TRBJ2-1 | TRBV9 | TRBD2 | . | TGTGCCAGCAGCGAGGCCCCCCCGGGGGGGTTCAGCTCCTACAATGAGCAGTTCTTC | CASSEAPPGGFSSYNEQFF
TRBJ2-3 | TRBV28 | TRBD2 | . | TGTGCCAGCAGTTCGAGGACTAGCTGGTACACAGATACGCAGTATTTT | CASSSRTSWYTDTQYF
TRBJ1-3 | TRBV10-3 | . | few | TGTGCCATCAGTGAGGTCTCTGGAAACACCATATATTTT | CAISEVSGNTIYF
TRBJ1-6 | TRBV24-1 | . | . | TGTGTCCACCAGAAGAACAGGGTCGCTTCACCCCTCCACTTT | CVHQKNRVASPLHF
TRBJ1-2 | TRBV6-1 | . | . | TGTGCCAGCAGTGGCAACACGTTGGATGGCTACACCTTC | CASSGNTLDGYTF
TRBJ2-7 | TRBV12-3/TRBV12-4 | . | . | TGTGCCAGCAGCCCCCAGGCCTACGAGCAGTACTTC | CASSPQAYEQYF
TRBJ1-4 | TRBV20-1 | . | . | TGCAGTGCTAGCCTTATGGGCCCTAATGAAAAACTGTTTTTT | CSASLMGPNEKLFF
TRBJ1-2 | TRBV12-3/TRBV12-4 | TRBD1 | few | TGTGCCAGCAGTCCGATAGACAGGGCCCTGGGGAATGGCTACACCTTC | CASSPIDRALGNGYTF
TRBJ2-5 | TRBV29-1 | . | . | TGCAGCTCTGCCGGAGGCGGGCCCGCGGTCTGGCAAGAGACCCAGTACTTC | CSSAGGGPAVWQETQYF
TRBJ2-5 | TRBV12-5 | . | . | TGTGCTAGTGGTTTGAGGACAGCCTACCAAGAGACCCAGTACTTC | CASGLRTAYQETQYF
TRBJ2-7 | TRBV4-1 | . | few | TGCGCCAGCAGCCAAGACGGAGCACGCCGCGAGCAGTACTTC | CASSQDGARREQYF
TRBJ2-2 | TRBV5-1 | TRBD2 | . | TGCGCCAGCAGCTTGGGGGTAGCGGGCCTCACCGGGGAGCTGTTTTTT | CASSLGVAGLTGELFF
TRBJ2-7 | TRBV2 | TRBD1 | . | TGTGCCAGCACTACGGGGACAGGGGGTTTGGAGCAGTACTTC | CASTTGTGGLEQYF
TRBJ2-3 | TRBV24-1 | . | few | TGTGCCACCAGTGATTTCTGGGATACGCAGTATTTT | CATSDFWDTQYF
TRBJ2-1 | TRBV9 | . | . | TGTGCCAGCAGCGAGCCGCCATGGACTAACAGGAGCTCCTACAATGAGCAGTTCTTC | CASSEPPWTNRSSYNEQFF
TRBJ1-2 | TRBV27 | . | few | TGTGCCAGCAGTTTGTCCTTTACAGAAATTTATGGCTACACCTTC | CASSLSFTEIYGYTF
TRBJ2-3 | TRBV7-3 | . | many | TGTGCCAGCAGCCGCAACACAGATACGCAGTATTTT | CASSRNTDTQYF
TRBJ2-1 | TRBV18 | TRBD1 | few | TGTGCCAGCTCACTGAGGGAGACAGGGGTAAATGAGCAGTTCTTC | CASSLRETGVNEQFF
TRBJ1-4 | TRBV20-1 | . | . | TGCAGTGCTTCGAGGGCGGAAAAACTGTTTTTT | CSASRAEKLFF
TRBJ1-3 | TRBV4-1 | . | . | TGCGCCAGCAGCCTACGCCCAGGGACTGGAAACACCATATATTTT | CASSLRPGTGNTIYF
TRBJ2-7 | TRBV29-1 | TRBD1 | . | TGCAGCGCCCGGTATGGGGGACAGGGGGCATACGAGCAGTACTTC | CSARYGGQGAYEQYF
TRBJ1-2 | TRBV7-2 | TRBD1 | . | TGTGCCAGCAGCTTATTTTCCGGACAGGGCTTCTATGGCTACACCTTC | CASSLFSGQGFYGYTF
TRBJ1-2 | TRBV11-2 | TRBD1 | . | TGTGCCAGCAGCTTGGGGACAGGGGCCGGTGGATACTATGGCTACACCTTC | CASSLGTGAGGYYGYTF
TRBJ1-4 | TRBV29-1 | . | . | TGCAGCGTTGCGGCTCCAAATGAAAAACTGTTTTTT | CSVAAPNEKLFF
TRBJ1-6 | TRBV7-8 | TRBD1 | . | TGTGCCAGCAGATATGGACAGGGAAATTCACCCCTCCACTTT | CASRYGQGNSPLHF
TRBJ2-5 | TRBV6-1 | . | few | TGTGCCAGCAAATGGATCGGACAGCTAGAGACCCAGTACTTC | CASKWIGQLETQYF
TRBJ2-2 | TRBV5-5 | TRBD1 | . | TGTGCCAGCGAAGGGACAGAGAACACCGGGGAGCTGTTTTTT | CASEGTENTGELFF
TRBJ1-5 | TRBV12-3/TRBV12-4 | . | few | TGTGCCAGCAGTTGGACAGCGGGCAATCAGCCCCAGCATTTT | CASSWTAGNQPQHF
TRBJ2-1 | TRBV12-3/TRBV12-4 | . | few | TGTGCCAGCATCCCAGGAGGGGGGGCTAACAATGAGCAGTTCTTC | CASIPGGGANNEQFF